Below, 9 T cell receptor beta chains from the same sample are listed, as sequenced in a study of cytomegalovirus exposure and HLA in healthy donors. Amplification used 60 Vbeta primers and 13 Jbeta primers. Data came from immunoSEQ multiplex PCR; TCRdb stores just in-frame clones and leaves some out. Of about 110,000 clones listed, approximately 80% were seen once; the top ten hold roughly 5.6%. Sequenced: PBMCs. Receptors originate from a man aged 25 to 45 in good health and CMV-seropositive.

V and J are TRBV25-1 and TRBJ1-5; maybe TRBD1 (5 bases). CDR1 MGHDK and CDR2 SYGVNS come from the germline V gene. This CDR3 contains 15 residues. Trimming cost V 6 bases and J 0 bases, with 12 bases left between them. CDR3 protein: CASSEGHSSNQPQHF. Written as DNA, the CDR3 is TGTGCCAGCAGCGAAGGACACTCTAGCAATCAGCCCCAGCATTTT.

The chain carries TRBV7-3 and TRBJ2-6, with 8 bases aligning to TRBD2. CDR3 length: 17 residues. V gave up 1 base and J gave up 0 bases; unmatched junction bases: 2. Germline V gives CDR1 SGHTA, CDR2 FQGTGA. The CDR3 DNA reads TGTGCCAGCAGCTTAAACGGGAGGGGCTCTGGGGCCAACGTCCTGACTTTC. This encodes CASSLNGRGSGANVLTF.

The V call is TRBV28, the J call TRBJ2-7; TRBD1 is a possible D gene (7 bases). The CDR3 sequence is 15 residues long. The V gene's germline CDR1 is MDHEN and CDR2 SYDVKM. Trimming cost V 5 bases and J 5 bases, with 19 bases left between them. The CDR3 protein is CASSPQGQGGNEQYF. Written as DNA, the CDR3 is TGTGCCAGCAGTCCACAAGGGCAGGGGGGAAACGAGCAGTACTTC. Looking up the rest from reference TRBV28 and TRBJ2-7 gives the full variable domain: DVKVTQSSRYLVKRTGEKVFLECVQDMDHENMFWYRQDPGLGLRLIYFSYDVKMKEKGDIPEGYSVSREKKERFSLILESASTNQTSMYLCASSPQGQGGNEQYFGPGTRLTVT.

This chain's CDR3 is CASSAPTGVEERQYF. For the CDR3, the DNA is TGTGCCAGCAGTGCCCCCACAGGGGTCGAAGAAAGGCAGTACTTC. The chain is built from TRBV25-1 and TRBJ2-7; 7 bases map to TRBD1. CDR3 length: 15 amino acids. V trimming: 4 bases; J trimming: 9 bases; junction bases outside the gene matches: 15. Germline V gene lookup returns CDR1 MGHDK and CDR2 SYGVNS.

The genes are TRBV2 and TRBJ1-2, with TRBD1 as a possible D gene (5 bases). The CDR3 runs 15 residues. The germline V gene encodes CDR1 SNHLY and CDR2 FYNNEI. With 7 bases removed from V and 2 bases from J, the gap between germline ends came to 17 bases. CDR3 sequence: CASTPGSGLNYGYTF. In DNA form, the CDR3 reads TGTGCCAGCACGCCAGGGTCAGGGTTAAACTATGGCTACACCTTC.

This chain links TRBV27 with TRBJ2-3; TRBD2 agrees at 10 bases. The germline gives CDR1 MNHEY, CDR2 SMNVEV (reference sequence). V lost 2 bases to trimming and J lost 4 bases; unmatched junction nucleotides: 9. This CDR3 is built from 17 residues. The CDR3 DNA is TGTGCCAGCAGTTTACAGCTAGCGGGGGCCACAGCAGATACGCAGTATTTT. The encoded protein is CASSLQLAGATADTQYF.

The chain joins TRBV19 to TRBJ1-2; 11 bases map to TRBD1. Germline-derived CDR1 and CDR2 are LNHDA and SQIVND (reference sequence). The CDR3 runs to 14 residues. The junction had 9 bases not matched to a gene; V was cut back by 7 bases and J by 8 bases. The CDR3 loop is CASTIWGQGVGYTF. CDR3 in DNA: TGTGCCAGTACCATCTGGGGACAGGGGGTCGGCTACACCTTC. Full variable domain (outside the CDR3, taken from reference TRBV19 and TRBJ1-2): DGGITQSPKYLFRKEGQNVTLSCEQNLNHDAMYWYRQDPGQGLRLIYYSQIVNDFQKGDIAEGYSVSREKKESFPLTVTSAQKNPTAFYLCASTIWGQGVGYTFGSGTRLTVV.

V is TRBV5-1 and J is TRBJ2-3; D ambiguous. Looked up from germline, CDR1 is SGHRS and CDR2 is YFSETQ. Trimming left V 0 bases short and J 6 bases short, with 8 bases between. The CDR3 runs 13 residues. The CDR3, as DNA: TGCGCCAGCAGCTTGGGGGCAGCCGATACGCAGTATTTT. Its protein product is CASSLGAADTQYF. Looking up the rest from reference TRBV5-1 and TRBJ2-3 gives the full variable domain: KAGVTQTPRYLIKTRGQQVTLSCSPISGHRSVSWYQQTPGQGLQFLFEYFSETQRNKGNFPGRFSGRQFSNSRSEMNVSTLELGDSALYLCASSLGAADTQYFGPGTRLTVL.

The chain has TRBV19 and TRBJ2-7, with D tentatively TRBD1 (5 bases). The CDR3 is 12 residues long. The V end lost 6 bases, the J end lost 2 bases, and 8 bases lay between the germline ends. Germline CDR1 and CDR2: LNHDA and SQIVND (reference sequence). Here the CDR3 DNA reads TGTGCCAGTAGCCAGGGCACCTACGAGCAGTACTTC. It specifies CASSQGTYEQYF. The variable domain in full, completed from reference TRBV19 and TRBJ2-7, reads DGGITQSPKYLFRKEGQNVTLSCEQNLNHDAMYWYRQDPGQGLRLIYYSQIVNDFQKGDIAEGYSVSREKKESFPLTVTSAQKNPTAFYLCASSQGTYEQYFGPGTRLTVT.